The entry that follows covers one TCR beta chain sequence. V lost 6 bases to trimming and J lost 5 bases; unmatched junction nucleotides: 10. The germline V gene has CDR1 MNHEY and CDR2 SVGAGI. The CDR3 has 15 amino acids. This sample was taken from a study of blood T cell repertoires in COVID-19. Across the whole study: COVID-19 samples, acute and convalescent, were from the United States, Italy and Spain.

Original processing methods: Researchers report that nucleated cell counts were estimated from reference gene primer amplification. The table came from immunoSEQ multiplex PCR; TCRdb's copy has only in-frame clones and leaves some out. The V and J calls and clone size come from that table; D and trimming were worked out from the DNA. The sample comprises 120,000 to 150,000 clones, around 86% of which are singletons, and around 1.6% rests with the top ten. The receptor comes from a human donor in a cohort sampled during active COVID-19. Sequencing input: peripheral blood. V is TRBV6-5 and J is TRBJ2-5; 9 bases are shared with TRBD1. The CDR3 loop reads CASRPRTGARETQYF. The CDR3, as DNA: TGTGCCAGCAGACCCAGGACAGGGGCGCGGGAGACCCAGTACTTC.